The T cell receptor beta chain described here comes from a study of human T cells and chemical hapten exposure (dated by TCRdb to about 2021). With respect to the entire study: For sensitization, 2% DPC in acetone was applied to a roughly 2 cm by roughly 2 cm area of upper inner arm skin. Libraries were pooled for sequencing, and variation in per-sample TCR yields was attributed mainly to small differences in library volumes within the pool. Peripheral blood TCR repertoire changes were tracked in vivo in alopecia patients during primary and secondary sensitization to the hapten diphenylcyclopropenone (DPC). Blood for TCR sequencing was provided by twenty-nine alopecia patients at one to four time points (pre-sensitization, 2, 6 and 24 weeks). Patient blood was sampled pre-sensitization (week 0) and at 2, 6 and about 24 weeks after DPC sensitization. The patient cohort, mostly female, included alopecia areata with under or over 50% scalp involvement, alopecia totalis and alopecia universalis. Throughout the approximately 24-week study period, patients were also given weekly therapeutic DPC doses on the scalp. Patch testing was done on the upper back using Finn chambers containing 0.01% DPC, and results were scored after 6 days according to International Contact Dermatitis Research Group standards.

A few counts support this clonotype. Its target antigen remains unknown. No quality values exist for individual bases; no much larger clone is one base distant. Findings and caveats that apply to the study as a whole: After repeated subsampling, the strength of the expansion versus patch-test correlation and the threshold at which it became significant changed. Because all patients had alopecia, a presumed autoimmune disease, the immune response of the patients might differ from that of healthy individuals. A positive correlation was found between the number of PT1 expanded TCRs and patch test score, with significance reached at thresholds 8, 16 and 32 but not 4. The number of TCRs above 1 in 1000 frequency did not change with DPC sensitization; there was no evidence of global repertoire structure alterations. Compared with pre-sensitization or healthy control sets, expanded TCRs formed significantly more large CDR3 similarity clusters, which is consistent with antigen-driven responses.

The time point label corresponds to: pre-sensitization, week 0. The treatment or condition label of this sample denotes: therapeutic diphenylcyclopropenone sensitization with weekly scalp DPC. At every patch-test visit, the blood draw took place before the patch test was put on. Patients were considered eligible if aged 18 to 70, diagnosed with alopecia and deemed suitable for DPC therapy, and patients were excluded if pregnant. Unfractionated whole blood was collected in Tempus Blood RNA tubes, and total RNA was extracted from that blood. The CDR3, cysteine through phenylalanine, is 18 amino acids long. Left in the record is the CDR3 DNA by itself, 54 bases read in frame from the first base. CDR1 SGHNT and CDR2 YYREEE are derived from the germline V gene (reference sequence). Here V drops 4 bases and J drops 0 bases, and the junction holds 8 bases not matched to any gene. Library method: RACE. The sequencer listed for this sample is NextSeq 500. During library preparation, unique molecular identifiers were attached to individual cDNA molecules so that TCRs could be counted in a quantitative, reproducible way. Each blood RNA sample was used to sequence both TCR alpha and TCR beta chains. The study's own analysis went as follows. A median of around 96,000 TCRs per sample was observed, with a range of roughly 23,224 to 750,000. The Decombinator software suite was used to annotate V, J and CDR3 in the TCR reads. Every sample was subsampled to the same number of TCRs (28,000) for the PS versus PT1 abundance plots. Expanded TCRs were defined as absent before sensitization and observed at least eight times at the 2-week time point. TCRdb cleaned the public reads at Q25 with fastp, built clones with MiXCR and kept in-frame beta chains. Every distinct CDR3 protein forms one entry, paired with its most common genes and DNA. In this record, the V and J calls reflect TCRdb's handling and not the investigators' own analysis. The table for this sample lists more than 300,000 distinct CDR3 sequences; around 5.5% of them were counted only once. The ten largest clones capture more than 8% of the sample.

The receptor's source is a young woman with alopecia areata. Some clones in this sample may be carry-over from other donors' samples. The rearranged segments are TRBV5-4 and TRBJ2-6; the junction holds 9 bases that match TRBD1. The starting material was whole blood, obtained in connection with sensitization to the hapten diphenylcyclopropenone (DPC). Here is the DNA: TGTGCCAGCAGCCCCCGTGGACAGGGGAACTCTGGGGCCAACGTCCTGACTTTC. Translated, this is CASSPRGQGNSGANVLTF. Joined to the reference TRBV5-4 and TRBJ2-6 proteins, this CDR3 gives the full variable domain: ETGVTQSPTHLIKTRGQQVTLRCSSQSGHNTVSWYQQALGQGPQFIFQYYREEENGRGNFPPRFSGLQFPNYSSELNVNALELDDSALYLCASSPRGQGNSGANVLTFGAGSRLTVL.